Listed here is a single TCR beta chain. Study processing details: Estimated nucleated cell counts came from reference gene primer amplification. TCRdb's copy holds only in-frame clones and misses some; the assay was immunoSEQ multiplex PCR. D and trimming come from the DNA, and the V and J calls and clone size come from that table. Among nearly 100,000 clones listed, 70% to 90% were seen once. The CDR3 is made up of 16 amino acids. V was trimmed by 2 bases and J by 4 bases, leaving 18 bases between them. Germline V gene data show CDR1 as PRHDT and CDR2 as FYEKMQ (reference sequence). This entry comes from a study of blood T cell repertoires in COVID-19.

The rearrangement joins TRBV13 to TRBJ2-7; D is possibly TRBD2 (6 bases). The sample consisted of peripheral blood. This TCR was recovered from a man older than 75 with acute or convalescent COVID-19. The CDR3 DNA reads as TGTGCCAGCAGCTTAAAGGTGGGGACTCAGTCTTACGAGCAGTACTTC. Its protein product is CASSLKVGTQSYEQYF. Looking up the rest from reference TRBV13 and TRBJ2-7 gives the full variable domain: AAGVIQSPRHLIKEKRETATLKCYPIPRHDTVYWYQQGPGQDPQFLISFYEKMQSDKGSIPDRFSAQQFSDYHSELNMSSLELGDSALYFCASSLKVGTQSYEQYFGPGTRLTVT.